This T cell receptor (beta chain) emerged from a study of blood T cell repertoires in COVID-19. The ends lost 0 bases at V and 0 bases at J; junction bases unmatched: 11. CDR3 length: 21 residues. Germline CDR1 is SGHVS and CDR2 is FQNEAQ. Clones were read by immunoSEQ multiplex PCR, and TCRdb kept only the in-frame ones, dropping some. The top ten clones hold 0.95% to 1.5% of a sample with some 370,000 clones, approximately 88% of them seen once. Specimen: peripheral blood. V and J are TRBV7-8 and TRBJ2-3, with 14 positions matching TRBD2. This TCR was recovered from a man between 35 and 55 years old with acute or convalescent COVID-19. This chain's CDR3 is CASSLATPRLAGGPSTDTQYF. CDR3 sequence (DNA): TGTGCCAGCAGCTTAGCGACCCCTAGACTAGCGGGAGGGCCTAGCACAGATACGCAGTATTTT.